This is a list of T cell receptor beta chains from one sample in a study of blood T cell repertoires in COVID-19. Produced via immunoSEQ multiplex PCR; TCRdb's table is partial and in-frame only. The table has 150,000 or so clones, approximately 87% seen once. Sequencing input: peripheral blood. All receptors derive from an elderly man with acute or convalescent COVID-19. Both conserved end residues are part of each CDR3. Fields, in order: J gene, V gene, clone size, D gene, CDR3 protein, CDR3 DNA. The D gene is left open where the match is weak. Some rows mark clone size as missing; the rest say once, few, many or name a class of expanded clone.

J: TRBJ1-5
V: TRBV27
size: once
D: TRBD1
CDR3: CASSQGTVPSNQPQHF
DNA: TGTGCCAGCAGTCAGGGGACAGTACCCAGCAATCAGCCCCAGCATTTT

J: TRBJ1-5
V: TRBV28
size: -
D: -
CDR3: CASSPRLYLSNQPQHF
DNA: TGTGCCAGCAGTCCGCGGCTATACCTAAGCAATCAGCCCCAGCATTTT

J: TRBJ1-1
V: TRBV18
size: -
D: -
CDR3: CASSQSTNTEAFF
DNA: TGTGCCAGCTCCCAGTCCACGAACACTGAAGCTTTCTTT

J: TRBJ1-1
V: TRBV4-1
size: -
D: TRBD1
CDR3: CASSQSGQANTEAFF
DNA: TGCGCCAGCAGCCAATCCGGACAGGCGAACACTGAAGCTTTCTTT

J: TRBJ1-2
V: TRBV30
size: -
D: TRBD1
CDR3: CAYATGLYGYTF
DNA: TGTGCCTACGCGACAGGGCTCTATGGCTACACCTTC

J: TRBJ2-3
V: TRBV5-1
size: -
D: -
CDR3: CASSLAADTQYF
DNA: TGCGCCAGCAGCTTAGCGGCCGATACGCAGTATTTT

J: TRBJ1-4
V: TRBV5-8
size: -
D: -
CDR3: CASSLDSNEKLFF
DNA: TGTGCCAGCAGCTTGGACAGTAATGAAAAACTGTTTTTT

J: TRBJ2-5
V: TRBV28
size: -
D: TRBD1
CDR3: CASTGGHMETQYF
DNA: TGTGCCAGCACAGGGGGACACATGGAGACCCAGTACTTC

J: TRBJ2-3
V: TRBV18
size: -
D: -
CDR3: CASSPPSGDTQYF
DNA: TGTGCCAGCTCACCACCCTCAGGGGATACGCAGTATTTT

J: TRBJ2-3
V: TRBV14
size: -
D: -
CDR3: CASSQQGYTDTQYF
DNA: TGTGCCAGCAGCCAACAGGGATACACAGATACGCAGTATTTT

J: TRBJ1-2
V: TRBV5-6
size: once
D: -
CDR3: CASSLGGTNYGYTF
DNA: TGTGCCAGCAGCTTGGGAGGTACTAACTATGGCTACACCTTC

J: TRBJ2-1
V: TRBV28
size: -
D: -
CDR3: CASTKLYNEQFF
DNA: TGTGCCAGCACCAAACTTTACAATGAGCAGTTCTTC

J: TRBJ2-5
V: TRBV7-9
size: -
D: TRBD1
CDR3: CASSSEGQGVKETQYF
DNA: TGTGCCAGCAGCTCAGAGGGACAGGGGGTAAAAGAGACCCAGTACTTC

J: TRBJ2-7
V: TRBV5-5
size: -
D: TRBD1
CDR3: CASSLSSNRGYEQYF
DNA: TGTGCCAGCAGCTTGTCTTCGAACAGGGGCTACGAGCAGTACTTC

J: TRBJ2-3
V: TRBV5-1
size: -
D: -
CDR3: CASSVGTGDLSTDTQYF
DNA: TGCGCCAGCAGCGTGGGTACTGGGGACTTGAGCACAGATACGCAGTATTTT

J: TRBJ2-4
V: TRBV29-1
size: once
D: TRBD1
CDR3: CSVIGQGETKNIQYF
DNA: TGCAGCGTTATTGGACAGGGTGAAACCAAAAACATTCAGTACTTC

J: TRBJ2-1
V: TRBV6-5
size: once
D: -
CDR3: CASSYSTGAYNEQFF
DNA: TGTGCCAGCAGTTACTCGACGGGAGCTTACAATGAGCAGTTCTTC

J: TRBJ1-3
V: TRBV7-9
size: -
D: TRBD1
CDR3: CASSQGQGRNTIYF
DNA: TGTGCCAGCAGCCAAGGACAGGGTAGAAACACCATATATTTT

J: TRBJ2-3
V: TRBV18
size: -
D: -
CDR3: CASSPTGDTQYF
DNA: TGTGCCAGCTCACCCACGGGGGATACGCAGTATTTT

J: TRBJ2-5
V: TRBV25-1
size: -
D: TRBD2
CDR3: CASAASGGETQYF
DNA: TGTGCCAGCGCCGCTAGCGGGGGGGAGACCCAGTACTTC

J: TRBJ2-1
V: TRBV5-4
size: -
D: TRBD1
CDR3: CASSLLGQADNEQFF
DNA: TGTGCCAGCAGCTTGTTGGGACAGGCGGACAATGAGCAGTTCTTC

J: TRBJ1-2
V: TRBV5-5
size: -
D: TRBD1
CDR3: CASSFMSRDRDGYTF
DNA: TGTGCCAGCAGCTTCATGTCCCGGGACAGGGATGGCTACACCTTC

J: TRBJ1-3
V: TRBV11-2
size: -
D: -
CDR3: CASSLEPFTGASGNTIYF
DNA: TGTGCCAGCAGCTTGGAACCTTTTACAGGCGCCTCTGGAAACACCATATATTTT

J: TRBJ1-5
V: TRBV19
size: -
D: -
CDR3: CASSIGPDYYSNQPQHF
DNA: TGTGCCAGTAGTATAGGGCCGGACTATTATAGCAATCAGCCCCAGCATTTT

J: TRBJ2-1
V: TRBV6-4
size: -
D: TRBD2
CDR3: CASSIGLAAVNEQFF
DNA: TGTGCCAGCAGTATCGGACTAGCGGCCGTCAATGAGCAGTTCTTC

J: TRBJ1-4
V: TRBV3-1/TRBV3-2
size: few
D: -
CDR3: CASSQRRANEKLFF
DNA: TGTGCCAGCAGCCAGAGGCGGGCTAATGAAAAACTGTTTTTT

J: TRBJ1-4
V: TRBV29-1
size: -
D: -
CDR3: CSVGTVNEKLFF
DNA: TGCAGCGTTGGGACAGTGAATGAAAAACTGTTTTTT

J: TRBJ2-3
V: TRBV10-2
size: -
D: -
CDR3: CASSESPTSTDTQYF
DNA: TGCGCCAGCAGTGAGTCGCCAACTAGCACAGATACGCAGTATTTT

J: TRBJ2-7
V: TRBV7-9
size: -
D: -
CDR3: CASSLSLYEQYF
DNA: TGTGCCAGCAGCTTAAGCCTCTACGAGCAGTACTTC

J: TRBJ1-6
V: TRBV28
size: -
D: TRBD1
CDR3: CASSYDRVNSPLHF
DNA: TGTGCCAGCAGCTATGACAGGGTAAATTCACCCCTCCACTTT

J: TRBJ1-1
V: TRBV7-9
size: -
D: TRBD1
CDR3: CASSLPGTGGIKAFF
DNA: TGTGCCAGCAGCTTACCCGGGACAGGGGGGATAAAAGCTTTCTTT

J: TRBJ1-5
V: TRBV19
size: -
D: -
CDR3: CASSTLGGAKGQPQHF
DNA: TGTGCCAGTAGTACTCTGGGGGGGGCGAAGGGTCAGCCCCAGCATTTT

J: TRBJ1-2
V: TRBV5-6
size: -
D: -
CDR3: CASSHDWQNGYTF
DNA: TGTGCCAGCAGCCATGACTGGCAGAATGGCTACACCTTC

J: TRBJ2-7
V: TRBV15
size: -
D: -
CDR3: CATSRERGFSSYEQYF
DNA: TGTGCCACCAGCAGAGAAAGGGGGTTTAGCTCCTACGAGCAGTACTTC

J: TRBJ2-1
V: TRBV12-3/TRBV12-4
size: -
D: TRBD2
CDR3: CASRPSGLEQFF
DNA: TGTGCCAGCAGGCCTAGCGGGCTCGAGCAGTTCTTC

J: TRBJ2-3
V: TRBV7-8
size: -
D: TRBD1
CDR3: CASSLAQGATDTQYF
DNA: TGTGCCAGCAGCTTAGCGCAGGGGGCCACAGATACGCAGTATTTT

J: TRBJ2-7
V: TRBV2
size: few
D: -
CDR3: CASSQQGPYEQYF
DNA: TGTGCCAGCAGTCAACAGGGACCCTACGAGCAGTACTTC

J: TRBJ1-2
V: TRBV6-2/TRBV6-3
size: -
D: -
CDR3: CASSVTAPNYGYTF
DNA: TGTGCCAGCAGTGTGACAGCGCCTAACTATGGCTACACCTTC

J: TRBJ2-5
V: TRBV7-6
size: -
D: -
CDR3: CASSSRPRDISETQYF
DNA: TGTGCCAGCAGCTCGCGGCCCCGGGACATCTCAGAGACCCAGTACTTC

J: TRBJ2-2
V: TRBV27
size: -
D: -
CDR3: CASRLRGFTGELFF
DNA: TGTGCCAGCCGCCTTCGGGGATTCACCGGGGAGCTGTTTTTT

J: TRBJ1-2
V: TRBV19
size: -
D: -
CDR3: CASKAQDRNYGYTF
DNA: TGTGCCAGTAAGGCCCAAGACAGGAACTATGGCTACACCTTC